This entry lists 2 T cell receptor beta chains sequenced from one sample in a study of blood T cell repertoires in COVID-19. The protocol was immunoSEQ multiplex PCR, while the TCRdb copy is restricted to in-frame clones and leaves out a portion. The data contain roughly 230,000 clones, 89% of them seen just once; the ten biggest clones take up approximately 4.6%. Sequenced: peripheral blood. All receptors come from a woman aged 40 to 50 who had recovered from COVID-19.

The J gene is TRBJ1-6, the V gene TRBV30; no firm D call. The ends were cut back, 3 bases at V and 5 bases at J, with 5 bases in the middle. The CDR3 runs 12 residues. Germline V gene lookup returns CDR1 GTSNPN and CDR2 SVGIG (reference sequence). In DNA, the CDR3 is TGTGCCTGGAGCGGGAATAATTCACCCCTCCACTTT. Its protein product is CAWSGNNSPLHF.

This clone was seen only once. The chain uses TRBV27 and TRBJ2-1; D remains ambiguous. The length of the CDR3 is 15 residues. Trimming cost V 6 bases and J 7 bases, with 19 bases left between them. Germline V lookup: CDR1 MNHEY, CDR2 SMNVEV (reference sequence). In DNA form, the CDR3 reads TGTGCCAGCAGAACAATGGGTCCCTGGGCTAATGAGCAGTTCTTC. This sequence encodes CASRTMGPWANEQFF.